The rows below give T cell receptor beta chains drawn from one sample of a study of cytomegalovirus exposure and HLA in healthy donors. Clones were sequenced by immunoSEQ multiplex PCR, and TCRdb holds only the in-frame ones, with some missing. The table includes under 200,000 clones, around 69% detected once. The sample comprised PBMCs. The receptors stem from a woman aged 25 to 39 in good health and CMV-seronegative. Both conserved end residues are part of each CDR3. A D gene is named only where the DNA matches it firmly. Expanded clones are given a class, and other clones once, few, many or no size at all.

V	D	size	J	DNA	CDR3
TRBV7-3	-	-	TRBJ2-1	TGTGCCAGCAGCTTAAACGAGTACAATGAGCAGTTCTTC	CASSLNEYNEQFF
TRBV7-6	-	-	TRBJ2-5	TGTGCCAGCAGCTTAGTGGCGGGGAAAGCCCAAGAGACCCAGTACTTC	CASSLVAGKAQETQYF
TRBV4-2	TRBD2	few	TRBJ2-5	TGTGCCAGCAGCCAACACATCGGCGGCGGGGGGGCCTCAGAGACCCAGTACTTC	CASSQHIGGGGASETQYF
TRBV9	-	-	TRBJ2-3	TGTGCCAGCAGCGTAGGGCGACCGTGGGCCCCTAGCACAGATACGCAGTATTTT	CASSVGRPWAPSTDTQYF
TRBV7-3	-	-	TRBJ1-1	TGTGCCAGCAGCCCCGGAGCCCAGCTGAACACTGAAGCTTTCTTT	CASSPGAQLNTEAFF
TRBV28	TRBD2	-	TRBJ2-1	TGTGCCAGCAGTGTCGGGAGGGGCAGGGGTGAGCAGTTCTTC	CASSVGRGRGEQFF
TRBV10-3	TRBD1	-	TRBJ2-3	TGTGCCATCAGTACAGGGGGCTTGGAGTTTAAGCAGTATTTT	CAISTGGLEFKQYF
TRBV6-6	-	few	TRBJ1-1	TGTGCCAGCAGTTACGAGAAGAACACTGAAGCTTTCTTT	CASSYEKNTEAFF
TRBV30	TRBD2	few	TRBJ2-5	TGTGCCTGGACTAGCGGGAGGGCCCTCGTGGGGGAGACCCAGTACTTC	CAWTSGRALVGETQYF
TRBV5-8	-	-	TRBJ2-7	TGTGCCAGCAGCTGGACATTCAGCTCCTACGAGCAGTACTTC	CASSWTFSSYEQYF
TRBV7-9	-	-	TRBJ1-2	TGTGCCAGCAGCTTAGGAGCCCGCGCGGGCTACACCTTC	CASSLGARAGYTF
TRBV7-9	-	few	TRBJ2-2	TGTGCCAGCAGCTCCCCCGGACAACTCTTAAACACCGGGGAGCTGTTTTTT	CASSSPGQLLNTGELFF
TRBV6-1	-	few	TRBJ1-4	TGTGCCAGCGCGACAGGTCAAAATGAAAAACTGTTTTTT	CASATGQNEKLFF
TRBV30	TRBD2	-	TRBJ2-1	TGTGCCTGGAAGGGGCGGGGGGGGGACGGCTCCTACAATGAGCAGTTCTTC	CAWKGRGGDGSYNEQFF
TRBV27	TRBD1	once	TRBJ1-2	TGTGCCAGCAGAACCGGGACAGCGACTAACTATGGCTACACCTTC	CASRTGTATNYGYTF
TRBV19	-	-	TRBJ1-1	TGTGCCAGTACCACTACCCAGAACACTGAAGCTTTCTTT	CASTTTQNTEAFF
TRBV7-3	TRBD2	-	TRBJ2-3	TGTGCCAGCAGCCTTAGCGGGGGGGGGAGGAATACGCAGTATTTT	CASSLSGGGRNTQYF
TRBV28	-	-	TRBJ2-3	TGTGCCAGCAGCCGCGGTTGGTGGCGTGCAGATACGCAGTATTTT	CASSRGWWRADTQYF
TRBV27	-	-	TRBJ1-1	TGTGCCAGCAGTTTATCCAGGGAATTGAACACTGAAGCTTTCTTT	CASSLSRELNTEAFF
TRBV30	TRBD1	-	TRBJ1-5	TGTGCCTGGAGGGCCGGGACAGGAGAGGATCAGCCCCAGCATTTT	CAWRAGTGEDQPQHF
TRBV6-4	-	many	TRBJ1-2	TGTGCCAGCAGTGACTCGGAAAGCGGCTATGGCTACACCTTC	CASSDSESGYGYTF
TRBV4-1	TRBD1	-	TRBJ2-2	TGCGCCAGCAGCCAAGAACCAGGGGGCACCGGGGAGCTGTTTTTT	CASSQEPGGTGELFF
TRBV29-1	-	few	TRBJ2-7	TGCAGCGTCCGTCAGGGAACCTACGAGCAGTACTTC	CSVRQGTYEQYF
TRBV4-2	TRBD2	-	TRBJ2-2	TGTGCCAGCAGCCAAAAAGCGGGAATGGGTACCGGGGAGCTGTTTTTT	CASSQKAGMGTGELFF
TRBV6-5	-	-	TRBJ1-5	TGTGCCAGCACCCAACAGGGCAATCAGCCCCAGCATTTT	CASTQQGNQPQHF
TRBV2	TRBD2	-	TRBJ2-5	TGTGCCAGCAGTGCGCGAGCGGGAGGAGGAGAGACCCAGTACTTC	CASSARAGGGETQYF
TRBV18	-	-	TRBJ2-1	TGTGCCAGCTCACCCCGCGACGGGTACAATGAGCAGTTCTTC	CASSPRDGYNEQFF
TRBV12-5	TRBD1	-	TRBJ1-5	TGTGCTAGTGTTGGGACAGGCTACAATCAGCCCCAGCATTTT	CASVGTGYNQPQHF
TRBV10-3	-	-	TRBJ2-7	TGTGCCATCAGTGAGTTGGACAGAACCTACGAGCAGTACTTC	CAISELDRTYEQYF
TRBV4-2	-	few	TRBJ1-2	TGTGCCAGCAGCCAAGATCGGGTCTCGGTCTATGGCTACACCTTC	CASSQDRVSVYGYTF
TRBV7-2	-	-	TRBJ1-2	TGTGCCAGCAGCTCCGGCCCCAGGGCTGGCTACACCTTC	CASSSGPRAGYTF
TRBV28	-	-	TRBJ2-5	TGTGCCAGCCAGCGGCTGGGCCAAGAGACCCAGTACTTC	CASQRLGQETQYF
TRBV7-2	-	-	TRBJ1-2	TGTGCTGTAATGTGGCTTCTTGGCTACACCTTC	CAVMWLLGYTF
TRBV27	TRBD1	-	TRBJ2-7	TGTGCCAGCATCGCAGGGGGCTCCTACGAGCAGTACTTC	CASIAGGSYEQYF